Shown below are 9 T cell receptor beta chains from a single sample sequenced in a study of blood T cell repertoires in COVID-19. Produced via immunoSEQ multiplex PCR; TCRdb's table is partial and in-frame only. Of 50,000 to 60,000 clones in the sample, approximately 88% were seen once. Source material: peripheral blood. These receptors originate from a middle-aged man with COVID-19, enrolled during active disease.

The chain employs TRBV10-3 and TRBJ2-3; 8 bases match TRBD2. The V and J ends lost 3 bases and 2 bases, in that order; junction bases with no gene match: 13. CDR1 and CDR2 from the germline V gene are ENHRY and SYGVKD. The CDR3 runs 18 residues. The CDR3 here is CAISDPLVGSGITDTQYF. CDR3 in DNA: TGTGCCATCAGTGACCCTCTAGTGGGTAGCGGGATCACAGATACGCAGTATTTT.

The chain links TRBV10-3 to TRBJ1-6, with 8 positions matching TRBD1. CDR1 and CDR2 (germline): ENHRY, SYGVKD. The CDR3 loop spans 14 amino acids. V gave up 6 bases and J gave up 7 bases; unmatched junction bases: 5. The CDR3 nucleotides are TGTGCCATCAGAGCACAGGGGGTCAATTCACCCCTCCACTTT. Amino acids: CAIRAQGVNSPLHF.

The CDR3 nucleotides are TGTGCCACCAGTGACCCTGGACTAGCGGGGGGCTACAATGAGCAGTTCTTC. It translates to CATSDPGLAGGYNEQFF. The chain couples TRBV24-1 to TRBJ2-1, with 14 bases aligning to TRBD2. CDR3 length: 17 residues. Germline loops: CDR1 KGHDR, CDR2 SFDVKD. The ends lost 4 bases at V and 3 bases at J; junction bases unmatched: 4.

The chain combines TRBV28 with TRBJ1-1; D remains ambiguous. The CDR3 sequence is 13 residues long. V dropped 3 bases and J dropped 5 bases, with 10 bases sitting between them. The germline V gene has CDR1 MDHEN and CDR2 SYDVKM. CDR3 sequence: CASSFRGGTEAFF. The CDR3 bases are TGTGCCAGCAGTTTTCGGGGAGGAACTGAAGCTTTCTTT. The complete variable domain, with remaining parts taken from reference TRBV28 and TRBJ1-1, reads DVKVTQSSRYLVKRTGEKVFLECVQDMDHENMFWYRQDPGLGLRLIYFSYDVKMKEKGDIPEGYSVSREKKERFSLILESASTNQTSMYLCASSFRGGTEAFFGQGTRLTVV.

For this clone: Germline and junction disagree at one end, which may indicate a read error. The J gene is TRBJ1-2, the V gene TRBV19; TRBD1 matches 7 bases. CDR3 size: 12 residues. Germline CDR1 LNHDA, CDR2 SQIVND (reference sequence). The CDR3 nucleotides read TGTGCCAGTGTGGCGGACAGGTGGGCCTGGTACTTC. This encodes CASVADRWAWYF.

The chain combines TRBV20-1 with TRBJ2-1, with TRBD1 matching over 9 bases. Trimming cost V 3 bases and J 6 bases; bases outside gene matches: 12. This CDR3 region has 16 residues. From germline, CDR1 is DFQATT and CDR2 SNEGSKA (reference sequence). The CDR3 reads CSASLPGQGWSNEQFF. The CDR3 nucleotides are TGCAGTGCTAGTTTGCCGGGACAGGGTTGGTCCAATGAGCAGTTCTTC.

The chain uses TRBV6-1 and TRBJ1-5; maybe TRBD1 (5 bases). This CDR3 contains 17 residues. Germline V lookup: CDR1 MNHNS, CDR2 SASEGT. Trimming pared 1 base from V and 0 bases from J, leaving 13 bases between. The CDR3 bases are TGTGCCAGCAGTGAAGTTAGACAGTTCTATAGCAATCAGCCCCAGCATTTT. Translating gives CASSEVRQFYSNQPQHF.

The chain combines TRBV20-1 with TRBJ1-2; D not certain. Trimming left V 6 bases short and J 8 bases short, with 7 bases between. The germline CDR1 and CDR2 sequences are DFQATT and SNEGSKA (reference sequence). The CDR3 length is 9 residues. CDR3 residues: CSAERGYTF. The CDR3 DNA reads as TGCAGTGCGGAGCGAGGCTACACCTTC.

The J gene is TRBJ1-2, the V gene TRBV28; weak D call: TRBD1 (6 bases). This CDR3 has 14 amino acids. From germline, CDR1 is MDHEN and CDR2 SYDVKM. V lost 10 bases, J lost 1 base, and 16 bases lay in between. The CDR3 is CAILGQGRNYGYTF. In DNA, the CDR3 is TGTGCCATCCTAGGTCAGGGGCGTAACTATGGCTACACCTTC.